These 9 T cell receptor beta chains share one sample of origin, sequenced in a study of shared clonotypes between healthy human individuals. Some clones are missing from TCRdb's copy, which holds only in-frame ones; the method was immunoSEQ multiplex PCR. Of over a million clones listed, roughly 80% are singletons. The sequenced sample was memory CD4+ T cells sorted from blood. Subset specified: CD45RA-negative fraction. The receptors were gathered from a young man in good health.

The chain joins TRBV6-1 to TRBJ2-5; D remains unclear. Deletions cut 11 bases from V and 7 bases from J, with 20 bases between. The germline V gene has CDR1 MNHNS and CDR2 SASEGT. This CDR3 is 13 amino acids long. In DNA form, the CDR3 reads TGTGCCCCACCCGGAGCCCCTGCAATGACCCAGTACTTC. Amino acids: CAPPGAPAMTQYF.

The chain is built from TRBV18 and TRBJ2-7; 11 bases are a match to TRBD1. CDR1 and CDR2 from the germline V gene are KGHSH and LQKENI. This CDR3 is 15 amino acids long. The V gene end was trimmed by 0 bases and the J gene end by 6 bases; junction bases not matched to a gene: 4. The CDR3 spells CASSPPGQGAPEQYF. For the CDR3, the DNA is TGTGCCAGCTCACCACCCGGACAGGGGGCACCCGAGCAGTACTTC.

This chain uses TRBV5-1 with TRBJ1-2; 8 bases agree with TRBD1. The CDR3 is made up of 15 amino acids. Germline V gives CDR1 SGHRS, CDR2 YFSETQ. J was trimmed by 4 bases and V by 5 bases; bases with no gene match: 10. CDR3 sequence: CASSLRTGGIYGYTF. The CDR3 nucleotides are TGCGCCAGCAGTTTAAGAACAGGGGGGATCTATGGCTACACCTTC.

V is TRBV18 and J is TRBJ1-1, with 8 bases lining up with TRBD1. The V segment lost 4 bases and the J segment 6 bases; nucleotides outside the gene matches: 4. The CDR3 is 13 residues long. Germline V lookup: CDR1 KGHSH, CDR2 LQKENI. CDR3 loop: CASSRGQGAEAFF. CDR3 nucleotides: TGTGCCAGCTCACGAGGACAGGGTGCTGAAGCTTTCTTT.

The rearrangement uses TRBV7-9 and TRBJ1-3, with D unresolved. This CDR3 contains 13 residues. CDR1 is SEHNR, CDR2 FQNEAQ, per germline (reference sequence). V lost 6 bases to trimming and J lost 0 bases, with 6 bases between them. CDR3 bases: TGTGCCAGCAGTCGGGACTCTGGAAACACCATATATTTT. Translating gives CASSRDSGNTIYF.

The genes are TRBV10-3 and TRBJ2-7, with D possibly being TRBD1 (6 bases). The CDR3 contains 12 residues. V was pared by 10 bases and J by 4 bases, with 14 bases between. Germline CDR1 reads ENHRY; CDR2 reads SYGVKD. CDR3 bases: TGTGCCAGCACCGGGACACTTTACGAGCAGTACTTC. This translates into CASTGTLYEQYF.

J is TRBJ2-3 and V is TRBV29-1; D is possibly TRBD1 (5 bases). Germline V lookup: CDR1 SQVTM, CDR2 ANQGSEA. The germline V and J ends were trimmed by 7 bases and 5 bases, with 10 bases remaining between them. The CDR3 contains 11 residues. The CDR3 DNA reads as TGCAGCGAGCGAAGGGGAGATACGCAGTATTTT. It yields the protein CSERRGDTQYF.

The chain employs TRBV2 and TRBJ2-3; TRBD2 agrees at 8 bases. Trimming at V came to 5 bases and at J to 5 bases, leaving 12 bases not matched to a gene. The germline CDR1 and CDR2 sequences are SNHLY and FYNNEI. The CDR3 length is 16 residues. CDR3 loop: CASSPPAAAGEDTQYF. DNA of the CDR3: TGTGCCAGCAGTCCACCAGCGGCAGCGGGAGAAGATACGCAGTATTTT.

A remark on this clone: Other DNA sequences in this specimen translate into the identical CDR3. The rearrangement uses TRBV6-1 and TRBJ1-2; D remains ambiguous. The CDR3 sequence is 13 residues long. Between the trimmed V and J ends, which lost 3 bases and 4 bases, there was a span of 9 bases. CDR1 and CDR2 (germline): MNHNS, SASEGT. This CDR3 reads CASSEEGGYGYTF. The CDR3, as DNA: TGTGCCAGCAGTGAGGAAGGCGGCTATGGCTACACCTTC.